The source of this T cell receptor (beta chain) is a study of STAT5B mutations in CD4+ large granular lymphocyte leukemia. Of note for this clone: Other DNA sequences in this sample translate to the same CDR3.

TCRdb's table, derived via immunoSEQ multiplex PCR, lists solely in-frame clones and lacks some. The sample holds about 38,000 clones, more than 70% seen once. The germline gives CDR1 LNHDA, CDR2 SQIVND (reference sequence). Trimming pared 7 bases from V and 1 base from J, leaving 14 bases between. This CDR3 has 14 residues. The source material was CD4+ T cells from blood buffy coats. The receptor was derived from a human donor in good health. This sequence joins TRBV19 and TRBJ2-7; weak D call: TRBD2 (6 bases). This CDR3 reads CASTPRGTSYEQYF. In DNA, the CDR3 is TGTGCCAGTACTCCCCGGGGGACGTCCTACGAGCAGTACTTC.